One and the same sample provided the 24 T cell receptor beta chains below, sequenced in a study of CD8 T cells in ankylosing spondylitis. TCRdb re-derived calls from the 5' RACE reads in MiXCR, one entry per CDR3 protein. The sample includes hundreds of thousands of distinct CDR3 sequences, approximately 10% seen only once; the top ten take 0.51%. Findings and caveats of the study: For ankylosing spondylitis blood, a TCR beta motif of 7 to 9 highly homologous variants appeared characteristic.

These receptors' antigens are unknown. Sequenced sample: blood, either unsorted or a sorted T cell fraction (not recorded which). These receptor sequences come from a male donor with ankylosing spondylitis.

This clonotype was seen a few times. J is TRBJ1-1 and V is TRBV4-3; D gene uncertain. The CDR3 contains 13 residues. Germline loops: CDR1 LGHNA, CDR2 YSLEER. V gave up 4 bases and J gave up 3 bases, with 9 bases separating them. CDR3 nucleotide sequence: TGCGCCAGCAGCCGAGAAAGCGACACTGAAGCTTTCTTT. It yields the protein CASSRESDTEAFF.

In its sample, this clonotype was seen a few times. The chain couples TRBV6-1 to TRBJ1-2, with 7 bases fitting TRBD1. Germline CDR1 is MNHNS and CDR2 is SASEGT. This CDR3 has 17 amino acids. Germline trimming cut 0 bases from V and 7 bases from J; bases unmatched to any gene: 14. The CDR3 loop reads CASSEAVQSTGAGGYTF. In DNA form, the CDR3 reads TGTGCCAGCAGTGAAGCAGTCCAGTCTACAGGGGCGGGTGGCTACACCTTC.

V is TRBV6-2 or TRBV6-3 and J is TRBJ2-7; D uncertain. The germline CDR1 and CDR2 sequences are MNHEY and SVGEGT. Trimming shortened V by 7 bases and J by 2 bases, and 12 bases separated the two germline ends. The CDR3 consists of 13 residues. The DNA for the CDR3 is TGTGCCAGCATCGCGGACGGAGCCTACGAGCAGTACTTC. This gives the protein CASIADGAYEQYF.

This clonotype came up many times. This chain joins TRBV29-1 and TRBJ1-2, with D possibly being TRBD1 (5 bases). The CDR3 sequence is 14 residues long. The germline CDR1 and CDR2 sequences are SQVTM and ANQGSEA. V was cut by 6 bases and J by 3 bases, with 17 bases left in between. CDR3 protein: CSVALGPGDYGYTF. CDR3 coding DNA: TGCAGCGTCGCCTTGGGGCCCGGGGACTATGGCTACACCTTC.

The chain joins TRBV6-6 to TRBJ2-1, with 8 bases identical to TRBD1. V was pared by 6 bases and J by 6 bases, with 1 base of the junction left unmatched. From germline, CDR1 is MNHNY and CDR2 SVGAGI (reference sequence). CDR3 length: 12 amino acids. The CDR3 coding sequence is TGTGCCAGCAGAGGGACAGGCAATGAGCAGTTCTTC. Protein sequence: CASRGTGNEQFF.

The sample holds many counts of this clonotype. The CDR3 reads CASSPTYEQYF. The CDR3 DNA reads as TGTGCCAGCAGTCCGACCTACGAGCAGTACTTC. The chain employs TRBV6-6 and TRBJ2-7; D is ambiguous. V lost 5 bases and J lost 2, with 4 bases in between. The CDR3 contains 11 residues. In germline, CDR1 is MNHNY, CDR2 SVGAGI (reference sequence).

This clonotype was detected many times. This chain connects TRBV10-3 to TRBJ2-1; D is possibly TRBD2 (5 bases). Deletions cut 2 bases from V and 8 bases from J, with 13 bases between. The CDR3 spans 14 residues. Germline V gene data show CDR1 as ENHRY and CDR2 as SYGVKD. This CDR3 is CAISEVGAEDEQFF. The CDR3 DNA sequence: TGTGCCATCAGTGAGGTAGGAGCGGAGGATGAGCAGTTCTTC.

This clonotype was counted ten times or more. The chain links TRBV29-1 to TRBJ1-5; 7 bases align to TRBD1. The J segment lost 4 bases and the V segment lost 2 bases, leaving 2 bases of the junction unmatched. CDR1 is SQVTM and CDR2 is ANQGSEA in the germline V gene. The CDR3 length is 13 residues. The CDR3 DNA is TGCAGCGTTGAACGACAGGGAAATCAGCCCCAGCATTTT. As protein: CSVERQGNQPQHF.

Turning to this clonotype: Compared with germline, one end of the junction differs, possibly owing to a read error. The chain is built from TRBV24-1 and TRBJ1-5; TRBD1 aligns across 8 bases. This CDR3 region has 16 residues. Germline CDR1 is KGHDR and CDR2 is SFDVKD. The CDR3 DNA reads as TGTGCCACCAGTGATGGACAGGGTGGAAGCAGTCAGCCCCAGCATTTT. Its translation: CATSDGQGGSSQPQHF.

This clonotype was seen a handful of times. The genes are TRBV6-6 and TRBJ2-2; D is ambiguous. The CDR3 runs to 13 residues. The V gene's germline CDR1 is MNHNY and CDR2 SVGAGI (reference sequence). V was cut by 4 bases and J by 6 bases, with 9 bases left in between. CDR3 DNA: TGTGCCAGCAGTTCCCTGCAAGCCGGGGAGCTGTTTTTT. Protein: CASSSLQAGELFF.

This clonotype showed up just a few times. The CDR3 sequence is CASSQGLAGNQETQYF. In DNA form, the CDR3 reads TGTGCCAGCAGCCAAGGGCTAGCGGGAAATCAAGAGACCCAGTACTTC. The rearrangement joins TRBV4-2 to TRBJ2-5, with TRBD2 matching over 9 bases. The J segment lost 2 bases and the V segment lost 1 base, leaving 5 bases of the junction unmatched. The germline V gene encodes CDR1 LGHNA and CDR2 YNFKEQ. The CDR3 totals 16 residues.

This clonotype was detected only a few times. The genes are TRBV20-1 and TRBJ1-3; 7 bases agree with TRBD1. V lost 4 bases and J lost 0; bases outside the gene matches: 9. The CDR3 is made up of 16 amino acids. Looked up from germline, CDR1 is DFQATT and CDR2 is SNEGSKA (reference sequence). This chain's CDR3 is CSANSGTVNSGNTIYF. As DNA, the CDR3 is TGCAGTGCTAATTCCGGGACAGTGAACTCTGGAAACACCATATATTTT.

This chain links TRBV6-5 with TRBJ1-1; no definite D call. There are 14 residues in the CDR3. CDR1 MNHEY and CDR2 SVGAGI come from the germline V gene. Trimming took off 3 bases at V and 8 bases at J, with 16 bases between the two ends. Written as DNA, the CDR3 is TGTGCCAGCAGTTATTTCTTAGACGAGAGGGAAGCTTTCTTT. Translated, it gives CASSYFLDEREAFF.

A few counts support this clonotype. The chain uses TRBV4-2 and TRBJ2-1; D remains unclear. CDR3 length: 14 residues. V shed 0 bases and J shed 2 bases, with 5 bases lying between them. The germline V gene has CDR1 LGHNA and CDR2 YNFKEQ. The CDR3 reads CASSQDGAYNEQFF. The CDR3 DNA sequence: TGTGCCAGCAGCCAAGACGGCGCCTACAATGAGCAGTTCTTC.

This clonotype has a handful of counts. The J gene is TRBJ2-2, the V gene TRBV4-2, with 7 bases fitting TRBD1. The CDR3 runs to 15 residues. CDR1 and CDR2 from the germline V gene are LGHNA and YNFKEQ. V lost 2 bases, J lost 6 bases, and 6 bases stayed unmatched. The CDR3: CASSQKSRGSGELFF. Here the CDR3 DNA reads TGTGCCAGCAGCCAAAAGAGCAGGGGGTCCGGGGAGCTGTTTTTT.

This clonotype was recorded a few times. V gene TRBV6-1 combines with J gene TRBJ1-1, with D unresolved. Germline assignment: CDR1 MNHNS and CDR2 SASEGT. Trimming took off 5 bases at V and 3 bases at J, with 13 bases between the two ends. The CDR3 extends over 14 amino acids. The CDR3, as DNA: TGTGCCAGCAGTCGGTTCTCGTCAGACACTGAAGCTTTCTTT. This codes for CASSRFSSDTEAFF.

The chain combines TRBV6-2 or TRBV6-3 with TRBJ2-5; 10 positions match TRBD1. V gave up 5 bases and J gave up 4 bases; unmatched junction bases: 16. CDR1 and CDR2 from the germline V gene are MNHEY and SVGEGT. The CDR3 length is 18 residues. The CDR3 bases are TGTGCCAGCAGTCTCTTCACCGGGACAGGGGCAGGCGTAGAGACCCAGTACTTC. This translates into CASSLFTGTGAGVETQYF.

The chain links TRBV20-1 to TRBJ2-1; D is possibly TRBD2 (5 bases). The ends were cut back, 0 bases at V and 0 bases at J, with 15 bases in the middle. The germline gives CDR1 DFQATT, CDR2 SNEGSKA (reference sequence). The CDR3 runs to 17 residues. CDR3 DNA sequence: TGCAGTGCTAGAGATCGCCTAGCTTTAAGCTCCTACAATGAGCAGTTCTTC. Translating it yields CSARDRLALSSYNEQFF.

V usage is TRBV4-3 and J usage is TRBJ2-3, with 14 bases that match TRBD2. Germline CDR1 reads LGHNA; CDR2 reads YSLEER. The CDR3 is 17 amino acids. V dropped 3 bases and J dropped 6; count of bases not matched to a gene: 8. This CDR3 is CASSHPGLAGGSDTQYF. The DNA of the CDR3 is TGCGCCAGCAGCCACCCCGGACTAGCGGGAGGTTCGGATACGCAGTATTTT.

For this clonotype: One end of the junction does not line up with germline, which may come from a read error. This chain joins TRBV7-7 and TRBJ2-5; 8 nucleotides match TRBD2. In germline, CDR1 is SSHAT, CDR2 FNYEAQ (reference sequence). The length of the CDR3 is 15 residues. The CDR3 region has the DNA TGTGCTAGCAGCTTAGGTCACGGCGGGGGGGAGACCCAGTACTTC. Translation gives CASSLGHGGGETQYF.

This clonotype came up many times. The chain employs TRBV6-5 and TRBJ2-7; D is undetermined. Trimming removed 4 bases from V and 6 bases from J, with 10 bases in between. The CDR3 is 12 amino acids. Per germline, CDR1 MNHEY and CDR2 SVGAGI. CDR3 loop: CASSSRVSEQYF. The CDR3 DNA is TGTGCCAGCAGTTCCCGGGTAAGCGAGCAGTACTTC.

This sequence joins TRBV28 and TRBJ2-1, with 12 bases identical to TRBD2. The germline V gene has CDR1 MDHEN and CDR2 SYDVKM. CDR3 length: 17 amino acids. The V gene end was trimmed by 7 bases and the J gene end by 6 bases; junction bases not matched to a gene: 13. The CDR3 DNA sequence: TGTGCCAGCACCAGGACTAGCGGGGCCCGGGGTATCAATGAGCAGTTCTTC. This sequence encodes CASTRTSGARGINEQFF.

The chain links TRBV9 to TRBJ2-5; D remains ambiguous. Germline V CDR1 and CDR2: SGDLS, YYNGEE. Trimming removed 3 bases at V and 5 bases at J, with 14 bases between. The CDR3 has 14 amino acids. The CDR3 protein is CASSGDQIGETQYF. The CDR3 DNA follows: TGTGCCAGCAGCGGTGACCAGATTGGGGAGACCCAGTACTTC.

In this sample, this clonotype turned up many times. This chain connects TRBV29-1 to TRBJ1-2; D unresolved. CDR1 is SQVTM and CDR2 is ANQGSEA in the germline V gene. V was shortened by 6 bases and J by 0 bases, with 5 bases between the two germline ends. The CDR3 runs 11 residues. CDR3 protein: CSVLTNYGYTF. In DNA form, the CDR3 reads TGCAGCGTACTGACTAACTATGGCTACACCTTC.